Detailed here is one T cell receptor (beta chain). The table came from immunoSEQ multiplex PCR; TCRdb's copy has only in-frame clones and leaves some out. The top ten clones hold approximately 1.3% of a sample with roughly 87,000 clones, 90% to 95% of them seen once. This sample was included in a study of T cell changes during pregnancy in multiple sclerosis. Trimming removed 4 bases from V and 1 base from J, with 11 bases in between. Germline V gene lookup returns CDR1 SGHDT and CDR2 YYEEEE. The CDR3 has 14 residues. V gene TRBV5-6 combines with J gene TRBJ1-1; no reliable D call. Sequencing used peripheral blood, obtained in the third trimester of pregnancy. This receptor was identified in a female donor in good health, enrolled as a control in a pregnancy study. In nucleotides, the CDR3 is TGTGCCAGCAGCGCGATGACGGGGAACACTGAAGCTTTCTTT. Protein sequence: CASSAMTGNTEAFF.